The clone carrying this TCR beta chain was counted only a few times. Its matching antigen is unknown. This specimen comes from a study of shared clonotypes between healthy human individuals. Whole-study findings and limits: The genetic and exposure-history diversity represented was limited by few donors.

TCRdb keeps only in-frame clones here, not all; method: immunoSEQ multiplex PCR. Of some 240,000 clones in the sample, 60% to 70% were seen once. This TCR derives from a man aged 25 to 45 in good health. The source material was memory CD4+ T cells sorted from blood. The subset: CD45RA-negative fraction.

CDR3 in amino acids: CASSLNYDGSYEQYF. The CDR3 DNA is TGTGCCAGCAGCCTCAATTATGACGGAAGCTACGAGCAGTACTTC. This chain joins TRBV28 and TRBJ2-7; D is unresolved. Trimming removed 6 bases at V and 3 bases at J, with 18 bases between. Germline CDR1 and CDR2: MDHEN and SYDVKM. CDR3 length: 15 amino acids. Full variable domain (rest looked up from reference TRBV28 and TRBJ2-7): DVKVTQSSRYLVKRTGEKVFLECVQDMDHENMFWYRQDPGLGLRLIYFSYDVKMKEKGDIPEGYSVSREKKERFSLILESASTNQTSMYLCASSLNYDGSYEQYFGPGTRLTVT.